The 19 T cell receptor beta chains below come from one sample, sequenced in a study of shared clonotypes between healthy human individuals. Profiled with immunoSEQ multiplex PCR; TCRdb holds only in-frame clones, not every one. The sample has 2 million or so clones, over 85% seen once. The naive CD8 subset, CD45RO-negative cells positively selected for CCR7, excluded terminally differentiated effector memory CD45RA+ cells. The specimen sequenced was naive CD8+ T cells sorted from blood. The receptors come from a man aged 18 to 29 in good health.

As regards this clone: Other DNA sequences in the sample encode the same CDR3. The chain couples TRBV11-2 to TRBJ2-1; D is unresolved. The CDR3 sequence is 12 residues long. The germline V gene has CDR1 SGHAT and CDR2 FQNNGV. With 1 base removed from V and 7 bases from J, the gap between germline ends came to 5 bases. The CDR3 coding sequence is TGTGCCAGCAGCTTAGTTCTAAATGAGCAGTTCTTC. It translates to CASSLVLNEQFF. The full variable domain, rest sourced from reference TRBV11-2 and TRBJ2-1, is EAGVAQSPRYKIIEKRQSVAFWCNPISGHATLYWYQQILGQGPKLLIQFQNNGVVDDSQLPKDRFSAERLKGVDSTLKIQPAKLEDSAVYLCASSLVLNEQFFGPGTRLTVL.

The rearrangement links TRBV9 to TRBJ1-2; no clear D. Germline V gene data show CDR1 as SGDLS and CDR2 as YYNGEE. The V gene lost 0 bases and the J gene lost 4 bases, with 16 bases spanning the gap. The CDR3 runs 16 residues. Written as DNA, the CDR3 is TGTGCCAGCAGCGTAGACCCGAAGGGCGTCGGCTATGGCTACACCTTC. Its protein is CASSVDPKGVGYGYTF. The full variable domain, in which reference TRBV9 and TRBJ1-2 provide the parts outside the CDR3, is DSGVTQTPKHLITATGQRVTLRCSPRSGDLSVYWYQQSLDQGLQFLIQYYNGEERAKGNILERFSAQQFPDLHSELNLSSLELGDSALYFCASSVDPKGVGYGYTFGSGTRLTVV.

This clone has a handful of counts. This chain uses TRBV10-2 with TRBJ1-5; no clear D gene. The germline gives CDR1 WSHSY, CDR2 SAAADI. V lost 9 bases and J 4 bases, leaving 16 bases between the germline ends. There are 14 residues in the CDR3. In DNA form, the CDR3 reads TGCGCCAGTGCAGCGTTGTGGGGAAATCAGCCCCAGCATTTT. This sequence encodes CASAALWGNQPQHF.

As to this clone: The sample carries other DNA sequences with the same CDR3. The gene calls are TRBV27 and TRBJ2-3; possible D gene TRBD2, 5 bases. Between the trimmed V and J ends, which lost 8 bases and 3 bases, there was a span of 12 bases. The V gene's germline CDR1 is MNHEY and CDR2 SMNVEV (reference sequence). This CDR3 comprises 13 residues. CDR3 sequence: CASSFGETDTQYF. DNA of the CDR3: TGTGCCAGCTCATTCGGGGAGACAGATACGCAGTATTTT.

The chain recombines TRBV9 with TRBJ1-2; D not certain. V lost 0 bases to trimming and J lost 6 bases, with 9 bases between them. Germline V gives CDR1 SGDLS, CDR2 YYNGEE. The CDR3 runs to 13 residues. CDR3 region: CASSVATGDGYTF. CDR3 in DNA: TGTGCCAGCAGCGTAGCTACCGGGGATGGCTACACCTTC.

This chain connects TRBV27 to TRBJ2-1, with TRBD2 identical over 7 bases. V gave up 4 bases and J gave up 8 bases; unmatched junction bases: 11. There are 15 residues in the CDR3. Looked up from germline, CDR1 is MNHEY and CDR2 is SMNVEV (reference sequence). CDR3 DNA sequence: TGTGCCAGCAGTTGGGGGGAGGGCCTCAGATATGAGCAGTTCTTC. Translation gives CASSWGEGLRYEQFF.

Regarding this clone: A much larger clonotype is one base distant, so this may be a read error. The same CDR3 also results from other DNA sequences found in this sample. This chain links TRBV27 with TRBJ2-1, with 7 bases identical to TRBD2. The V and J ends lost 6 bases and 0 bases, in that order; junction bases with no gene match: 2. The CDR3 covers 14 residues. Germline V CDR1 and CDR2: MNHEY, SMNVEV (reference sequence). CDR3 sequence: CASSWGGSYNEQFF. The CDR3 DNA is TGTGCCAGCAGCTGGGGGGGCTCCTACAATGAGCAGTTCTTC.

The chain uses TRBV7-9 and TRBJ2-7, with TRBD2 as a possible D gene (5 bases). V was shortened by 5 bases and J by 3 bases, with 11 bases between the two germline ends. The CDR3 extends over 13 amino acids. Germline CDR1 reads SEHNR; CDR2 reads FQNEAQ (reference sequence). CDR3 protein: CASSLGINYEQYF. The DNA of the CDR3 is TGTGCCAGCAGCCTCGGGATAAACTACGAGCAGTACTTC.

The chain joins TRBV7-2 to TRBJ2-2; D not resolved. Trimming left V 5 bases short and J 2 bases short, with 3 bases between. Germline CDR1 SGHTA, CDR2 FQGNSA. The CDR3 extends over 12 amino acids. Written as DNA, the CDR3 is TGTGCCAGCAGCCGAAACACCGGGGAGCTGTTTTTT. This gives the protein CASSRNTGELFF.

This clone was found once. The chain combines TRBV6-5 with TRBJ2-7; TRBD1 is a possible D gene (5 bases). Trimming removed 0 bases at V and 8 bases at J, with 14 bases between. The germline CDR1 and CDR2 sequences are MNHEY and SVGAGI. This CDR3 has 14 amino acids. CDR3: CASSYSPTGRQQYF. CDR3 in DNA: TGTGCCAGCAGTTACTCACCCACAGGCAGACAGCAGTACTTC.

Regarding this clone: The same CDR3 can be traced to other DNA sequences in this sample. The chain is built from TRBV4-1 and TRBJ1-2; D may be TRBD1 (5 bases). Trimming shortened V by 1 base and J by 5 bases, and 8 bases separated the two germline ends. The V gene's germline CDR1 is MGHRA and CDR2 YSYEKL. This CDR3 has 13 amino acids. CDR3 sequence reads: CASSQAGGYGYTF. CDR3 bases: TGCGCCAGCAGCCAAGCGGGGGGGTATGGCTACACCTTC.

The V call is TRBV7-9, the J call TRBJ2-5; D is perhaps TRBD2 (6 bases). CDR3 size: 16 residues. The germline V gene encodes CDR1 SEHNR and CDR2 FQNEAQ (reference sequence). The germline V and J ends were trimmed by 1 base and 6 bases, with 18 bases remaining between them. The CDR3 region is CASSLVREPGAQTQYF. The CDR3 DNA reads as TGTGCCAGCAGCTTAGTGCGGGAACCCGGCGCTCAGACCCAGTACTTC.

This clone was recorded only once. The chain joins TRBV27 to TRBJ2-3; 8 nucleotides agree with TRBD2. Trimming at V came to 5 bases and at J to 1 base, leaving 8 bases not matched to a gene. The CDR3 runs 16 residues. From germline, CDR1 is MNHEY and CDR2 SMNVEV (reference sequence). CDR3 region: CASSPFGGEGTDTQYF. CDR3 coding DNA: TGTGCCAGCAGTCCATTCGGGGGGGAAGGCACAGATACGCAGTATTTT.

This clone is a singleton in its sample. The V and J genes are TRBV15 and TRBJ1-1; 11 bases fit TRBD1. The CDR3 length is 15 residues. V trimming: 6 bases; J trimming: 1 base; junction bases outside the gene matches: 4. Looked up from germline, CDR1 is LNHNV and CDR2 is YYDKDF (reference sequence). This chain's CDR3 is CATRDRGRGNTEAFF. Written as DNA, the CDR3 is TGTGCCACCAGGGACAGGGGGCGCGGGAACACTGAAGCTTTCTTT. The whole variable domain, filled in from reference TRBV15 and TRBJ1-1, reads DAMVIQNPRYQVTQFGKPVTLSCSQTLNHNVMYWYQQKSSQAPKLLFHYYDKDFNNEADTPDNFQSRRPNTSFCFLDIRSPGLGDTAMYLCATRDRGRGNTEAFFGQGTRLTVV.

The chain carries TRBV4-1 and TRBJ2-1; D perhaps matches TRBD1 (5 bases). Per germline, CDR1 MGHRA and CDR2 YSYEKL. CDR3 size: 15 residues. Trimming removed 1 base at V and 7 bases at J, with 14 bases between. The CDR3 reads CASSQGPGKINEQFF. The DNA of the CDR3 is TGCGCCAGCAGCCAAGGTCCAGGGAAAATAAATGAGCAGTTCTTC.

This chain uses TRBV30 with TRBJ2-7, with a possible D match to TRBD2 (7 bases). This CDR3 is built from 16 residues. Germline CDR1 is GTSNPN and CDR2 is SVGIG (reference sequence). The V and J ends lost 5 bases and 3 bases respectively, with 23 bases between them. CDR3 DNA sequence: TGTGCCTGGGGGGGGGCTAGCGGCCTTTCTTTCTACGAGCAGTACTTC. It codes for CAWGGASGLSFYEQYF.

This chain joins TRBV4-1 and TRBJ1-4; D is perhaps TRBD1 (6 bases). V shed 1 base and J shed 8 bases, with 11 bases lying between them. The CDR3 is 14 residues long. Per germline, CDR1 MGHRA and CDR2 YSYEKL. In nucleotides, the CDR3 is TGCGCCAGCAGCCAAGTAGCAGGGGTCGAAAAACTGTTTTTT. It translates to CASSQVAGVEKLFF.

The chain uses TRBV9 and TRBJ2-1; 8 nucleotides align to TRBD2. Germline V gives CDR1 SGDLS, CDR2 YYNGEE. V shed 0 bases, J shed 4 bases, and the junction held 6 bases outside the gene matches. This CDR3 contains 16 residues. CDR3 bases: TGTGCCAGCAGCGTAGCTGCTAGCGGGTATTACAATGAGCAGTTCTTC. As protein: CASSVAASGYYNEQFF. The full variable domain, with the rest looked up from reference TRBV9 and TRBJ2-1, is DSGVTQTPKHLITATGQRVTLRCSPRSGDLSVYWYQQSLDQGLQFLIQYYNGEERAKGNILERFSAQQFPDLHSELNLSSLELGDSALYFCASSVAASGYYNEQFFGPGTRLTVL.

The genes are TRBV7-8 and TRBJ2-7, with 8 bases fitting TRBD1. The V gene's germline CDR1 is SGHVS and CDR2 FQNEAQ. The ends lost 5 bases at V and 3 bases at J; junction bases unmatched: 6. The CDR3 runs to 14 residues. CDR3 protein: CASSTDREVYEQYF. CDR3 bases: TGTGCCAGCAGCACGGACAGGGAGGTCTACGAGCAGTACTTC. Supplemented by reference TRBV7-8 and TRBJ2-7, the full variable domain reads GAGVSQSPRYKVAKRGQDVALRCDPISGHVSLFWYQQALGQGPEFLTYFQNEAQLDKSGLPSDRFFAERPEGSVSTLKIQRTQQEDSAVYLCASSTDREVYEQYFGPGTRLTVT.